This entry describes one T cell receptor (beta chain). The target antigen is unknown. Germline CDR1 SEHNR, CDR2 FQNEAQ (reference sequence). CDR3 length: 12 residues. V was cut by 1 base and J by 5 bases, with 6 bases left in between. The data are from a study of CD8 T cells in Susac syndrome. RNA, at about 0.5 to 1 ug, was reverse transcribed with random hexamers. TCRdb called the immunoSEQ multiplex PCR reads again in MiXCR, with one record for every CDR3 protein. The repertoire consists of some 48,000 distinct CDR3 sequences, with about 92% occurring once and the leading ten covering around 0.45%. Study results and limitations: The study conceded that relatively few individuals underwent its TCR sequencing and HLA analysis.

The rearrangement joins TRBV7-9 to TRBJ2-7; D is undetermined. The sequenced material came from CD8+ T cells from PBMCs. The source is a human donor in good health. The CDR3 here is CASSLVDNEQYF. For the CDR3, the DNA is TGTGCCAGCAGCTTAGTCGACAACGAGCAGTACTTC.